What follows are 23 T cell receptor beta chains derived from one specimen sequenced in a study of cytomegalovirus exposure and HLA in healthy donors. PCR primers comprised 60 Vbeta and 13 Jbeta primers. TCRdb's copy holds only in-frame clones and misses some; the assay was immunoSEQ multiplex PCR. This table holds a few hundred thousand clones, about nine tenths found once. Sequencing input: PBMCs. The receptors originated from a girl aged 2-15 years in good health and CMV-seronegative.

This rearrangement joins TRBV7-9 to TRBJ1-1; the D gene is possibly TRBD1 (6 bases). The CDR3 totals 11 residues. CDR1 is SEHNR, CDR2 FQNEAQ, per germline (reference sequence). Trimming took 5 bases from V and 9 from J, leaving 10 bases between them. The CDR3 DNA reads as TGTGCCAGCAGCCCCAGGGGACAAGCTTTCTTT. This translates into CASSPRGQAFF.

This chain links TRBV30 with TRBJ2-2, with 8 bases identical to TRBD2. The junction had 15 bases not matched to a gene; V was cut back by 0 bases and J by 6 bases. The CDR3 sequence is 18 residues long. Germline CDR1 reads GTSNPN; CDR2 reads SVGIG (reference sequence). The CDR3 loop reads CAWSVPGGGIIDPGELFF. The CDR3 DNA reads TGTGCCTGGAGTGTACCCGGCGGGGGGATCATCGACCCCGGGGAGCTGTTTTTT.

This chain joins TRBV19 and TRBJ2-5; maybe TRBD2 (5 bases). The V end lost 10 bases, the J end lost 5 bases, and 17 bases lay between the germline ends. The CDR3 is 13 residues long. Germline loops: CDR1 LNHDA, CDR2 SQIVND (reference sequence). The CDR3 sequence is CATQRGNKETQYF. In DNA, the CDR3 is TGTGCCACTCAGCGAGGGAATAAGGAGACCCAGTACTTC.

The gene calls are TRBV28 and TRBJ2-1; TRBD2 might be the D (6 bases). The V and J ends lost 8 bases and 2 bases respectively, with 13 bases between them. The CDR3 contains 14 residues. Looked up from germline, CDR1 is MDHEN and CDR2 is SYDVKM. CDR3 bases: TGTGCCAGCTCCGCCGCGGGGACCTACAATGAGCAGTTCTTC. Its protein product is CASSAAGTYNEQFF.

The chain is built from TRBV27 and TRBJ1-2; TRBD1 is a possible D gene (6 bases). Germline V CDR1 and CDR2: MNHEY, SMNVEV (reference sequence). V gave up 3 bases and J gave up 3 bases, with 14 bases separating them. There are 15 residues in the CDR3. CDR3 in amino acids: CASSFLSGAHYGYTF. CDR3 in DNA: TGTGCCAGCAGTTTTCTTTCAGGGGCTCACTATGGCTACACCTTC.

The J gene is TRBJ2-7, the V gene TRBV7-8, with TRBD2 identical over 8 bases. This CDR3 is built from 15 residues. The V and J ends lost 6 bases and 1 base, in that order; junction bases with no gene match: 8. Germline V gene sequence: CDR1 SGHVS, CDR2 FQNEAQ. The CDR3 region is CASSSGGRQSYEQYF. CDR3 coding DNA: TGTGCCAGCAGTTCGGGCGGGAGGCAATCCTACGAGCAGTACTTC.

The CDR3 coding sequence is TGTGCCAGCAGCCTGACCCGACCAGGGGCCAGCCTGGATGGGTACAATGAGCAGTTCTTC. Translation: CASSLTRPGASLDGYNEQFF. This chain connects TRBV7-6 to TRBJ2-1; D may be TRBD1 (6 bases). The CDR3 has 20 residues. The germline V gene has CDR1 SGHVS and CDR2 FNYEAQ. Trimming took off 5 bases at V and 4 bases at J, with 30 bases between the two ends.

CDR3 amino acids: CSASEGAPLHF. The CDR3 nucleotides read TGCAGTGCTAGTGAGGGGGCACCCCTCCACTTT. The rearrangement uses TRBV20-1 and TRBJ1-6, with D perhaps matching TRBD1 (6 bases). CDR1 and CDR2 from the germline V gene are DFQATT and SNEGSKA (reference sequence). The CDR3 consists of 11 residues. V lost 3 bases and J lost 11, with 8 bases in between.

In its sample, this clone was seen once. This chain connects TRBV25-1 to TRBJ2-5, with D unresolved. This CDR3 contains 12 residues. The germline V gene encodes CDR1 MGHDK and CDR2 SYGVNS. V gave up 3 bases and J gave up 3 bases, with 5 bases separating them. The chain's CDR3 is CASSDRKETQYF. The CDR3 DNA reads TGTGCCAGCAGTGACAGGAAAGAGACCCAGTACTTC. Full variable domain (remainder filled in from reference TRBV25-1 and TRBJ2-5): EADIYQTPRYLVIGTGKKITLECSQTMGHDKMYWYQQDPGMELHLIHYSYGVNSTEKGDLSSESTVSRIRTEHFPLTLESARPSHTSQYLCASSDRKETQYFGPGTRLLVL.

This clone was recorded only once. This sequence joins TRBV5-1 and TRBJ2-7, with 8 bases fitting TRBD1. J lost 7 bases, V lost 3 bases, and 6 bases had no gene match. CDR1 SGHRS and CDR2 YFSETQ come from the germline V gene. The CDR3 has 13 residues. The CDR3 sequence is CASSSPGGLEQYF. The CDR3 DNA reads TGCGCCAGCAGCTCTCCAGGGGGCTTGGAGCAGTACTTC.

The chain joins TRBV10-2 to TRBJ2-7; 8 bases are shared with TRBD1. CDR3 length equals 12 residues. V dropped 8 bases and J dropped 9; count of bases not matched to a gene: 9. Per the germline V gene, CDR1 is WSHSY and CDR2 is SAAADI. The chain's CDR3 is CASCRGRERQYF. CDR3 DNA: TGCGCCAGCTGCAGGGGGCGCGAAAGGCAGTACTTC.

The chain employs TRBV30 and TRBJ2-7; D is perhaps TRBD1 (6 bases). The CDR3 extends over 12 amino acids. Germline V lookup: CDR1 GTSNPN, CDR2 SVGIG (reference sequence). Trimming removed 1 base at V and 6 bases at J, with 10 bases between. CDR3 sequence: CAWSGQAGEQYF. CDR3 nucleotides: TGTGCCTGGAGTGGACAGGCTGGCGAGCAGTACTTC.

The chain joins TRBV6-6 to TRBJ2-1, with D possibly TRBD1 on 5 matching bases. CDR1 is MNHNY, CDR2 SVGAGI, per germline (reference sequence). V lost 7 bases, J lost 8 bases, and 15 bases lay in between. The CDR3 totals 13 residues. CDR3 in DNA: TGTGCCAGCACTCCAGGGTTGGCGGATGAGCAGTTCTTC. Its translation: CASTPGLADEQFF.

The chain employs TRBV5-1 and TRBJ2-7; 10 nucleotides line up with TRBD2. The CDR3 sequence is 14 residues long. Germline CDR1 and CDR2: SGHRS and YFSETQ. V lost 1 base to trimming and J lost 6 bases; unmatched junction nucleotides: 4. CDR3 DNA: TGCGCCAGCAGCTTGCTAGCGGGAGAGGCCGAGCAGTACTTC. Its protein is CASSLLAGEAEQYF. Full variable domain (outside the CDR3, taken from reference TRBV5-1 and TRBJ2-7): KAGVTQTPRYLIKTRGQQVTLSCSPISGHRSVSWYQQTPGQGLQFLFEYFSETQRNKGNFPGRFSGRQFSNSRSEMNVSTLELGDSALYLCASSLLAGEAEQYFGPGTRLTVT.

At least ten counts were recorded for this clone. The V call is TRBV25-1, the J call TRBJ2-7, with 7 positions matching TRBD1. The CDR3 sequence is 13 residues long. Germline V CDR1 and CDR2: MGHDK, SYGVNS. Trimming at V came to 4 bases and at J to 3 bases, leaving 3 bases not matched to a gene. The CDR3 DNA follows: TGTGCCAGCAGTGGACAGGGAGACTACGAGCAGTACTTC. Its translation is CASSGQGDYEQYF.

This rearrangement joins TRBV19 to TRBJ1-6; D gene uncertain. Trimming pared 7 bases from V and 15 bases from J, leaving 4 bases between. Germline V gives CDR1 LNHDA, CDR2 SQIVND (reference sequence). This CDR3 region has 8 residues. CDR3 DNA: TGTGCCAGTACCCTCCTCCACTTT. Translated, it gives CASTLLHF.

The V and J genes are TRBV19 and TRBJ1-1; D might be TRBD1 (6 bases). This CDR3 spans 15 amino acids. Trimming shortened V by 7 bases and J by 1 base, and 16 bases separated the two germline ends. Per germline, CDR1 LNHDA and CDR2 SQIVND (reference sequence). The CDR3 DNA follows: TGTGCCAGTACCCTAGAGGGGGTCCGGAACACTGAAGCTTTCTTT. This translates into CASTLEGVRNTEAFF.

This clone was counted once. The chain has TRBV14 and TRBJ1-4; D is undetermined. The CDR3 is 18 amino acids. Trimming took 0 bases from V and 0 from J, leaving 14 bases between them. In germline, CDR1 is SGHDN, CDR2 FVKESK. CDR3: CASSQDELQRATNEKLFF. The CDR3 region has the DNA TGTGCCAGCAGCCAAGATGAGCTTCAGCGGGCAACTAATGAAAAACTGTTTTTT.

This rearrangement joins TRBV18 to TRBJ1-3, with 9 bases that match TRBD1. CDR3 length equals 14 residues. J was trimmed by 6 bases and V by 5 bases; bases with no gene match: 5. Germline loops: CDR1 KGHSH, CDR2 LQKENI. The chain's CDR3 is CASSSQGAVNTIYF. CDR3 bases: TGTGCCAGCTCATCACAGGGGGCTGTAAACACCATATATTTT.

The rearrangement uses TRBV5-1 and TRBJ2-5, with TRBD2 as a possible D gene (5 bases). The better agreement between TRBJ2-7 and the DNA end casts doubt on the J call. The CDR3 is 13 amino acids. CDR1 is SGHRS and CDR2 is YFSETQ in the germline V gene. The CDR3 DNA is TGCGCCAGCAGCTTCCGGGGTTCCTACGAGCAGTACTTC. The encoded protein is CASSFRGSYEQYF.

The V and J genes are TRBV27 and TRBJ1-5, with 9 positions matching TRBD1. The junction had 7 bases not matched to a gene; V was cut back by 5 bases and J by 5 bases. CDR1 and CDR2 (germline): MNHEY, SMNVEV (reference sequence). This CDR3 is 15 amino acids long. In DNA form, the CDR3 reads TGTGCCAGCAGTCGATACAGGGGGCTCGATCAGCCCCAGCATTTT. It translates to CASSRYRGLDQPQHF.

J is TRBJ1-6 and V is TRBV2; D is ambiguous. V was trimmed by 8 bases and J by 5 bases, leaving 16 bases between them. The V gene's germline CDR1 is SNHLY and CDR2 FYNNEI. The CDR3 length is 15 residues. CDR3 sequence reads: CASRGLEGHNSPLHF. The CDR3 region has the DNA TGTGCCAGCCGTGGCCTGGAGGGTCATAATTCACCCCTCCACTTT.

The chain recombines TRBV5-1 with TRBJ2-6; TRBD1 is a possible D gene (5 bases). This CDR3 region has 15 residues. Per germline, CDR1 SGHRS and CDR2 YFSETQ. V dropped 0 bases and J dropped 3 bases, with 7 bases sitting between them. In nucleotides, the CDR3 is TGCGCCAGCAGCTTGGAAGGGGTTGGGGCCAACGTCCTGACTTTC. Its protein is CASSLEGVGANVLTF.